These 8 T cell receptor beta chains originate from one sample sequenced in a study of response to subunit inactivated influenza vaccine. TCRdb analysed the RT-PCR reads with MiXCR anew, one entry per CDR3 protein. Of some 570,000 distinct CDR3 sequences in the sample, about 11% were seen once. These data also formed part of another study, on T cells expressing NK-cell markers. That publication notes: The authors generated TCR beta cDNA through 5'RACE template switching with UMIs.

Sequenced material: PBMCs from blood, taken on the day of vaccination. These TCRs come from a man in his fifties or sixties who received an inactivated influenza vaccine.

This clonotype was recorded many times. This chain uses TRBV11-3 with TRBJ2-1, with D possibly matching TRBD2 (6 bases). Germline CDR1 SGHNT, CDR2 YENEEA. Trimming shortened V by 3 bases and J by 4 bases, and 13 bases separated the two germline ends. The CDR3 sequence is 15 residues long. CDR3 in amino acids: CASSFGGSMYNEQFF. CDR3 nucleotide sequence: TGTGCCAGCAGCTTTGGGGGGAGTATGTACAATGAGCAGTTCTTC.

The chain uses TRBV3-1 and TRBJ2-1, with unresolved D. The CDR3 loop spans 16 amino acids. V lost 3 bases, J lost 1 base, and 13 bases lay in between. Germline values: CDR1 LGHDT, CDR2 YNNKEL (reference sequence). The chain's CDR3 is CASSHAQGWSYNEQFF. In DNA, the CDR3 is TGTGCCAGCAGCCACGCACAAGGGTGGTCCTACAATGAGCAGTTCTTC.

In its sample, this clonotype was seen a few times. The chain carries TRBV12-3 or TRBV12-4 and TRBJ2-7; TRBD1 agrees at 11 bases. The CDR3 length is 16 residues. Unmatched junction bases numbered 8, after V lost 6 bases and J lost 1 base. CDR3 sequence: CASSPPGQGVSYEQYF. CDR3 DNA: TGTGCCAGCAGCCCACCGGGACAGGGGGTTTCCTACGAGCAGTACTTC.

The sample holds a few counts of this clonotype. The chain links TRBV5-1 to TRBJ2-7, with D perhaps being TRBD1 or TRBD2 (5 bases each). CDR3 length equals 14 residues. V was cut by 0 bases and J by 4 bases, with 11 bases left in between. Germline CDR1 SGHRS, CDR2 YFSETQ. The DNA for the CDR3 is TGCGCCAGCAGCTTGGTAGGGACGGAGTACGAGCAGTACTTC. This gives the protein CASSLVGTEYEQYF.

The chain joins TRBV4-3 to TRBJ2-7; no firm D call. The CDR3 has 15 amino acids. V lost 0 bases and J lost 1, with 10 bases in between. Germline values: CDR1 LGHNA, CDR2 YSLEER. The CDR3 nucleotides read TGCGCCAGCAGCCAAGAGGACGGAGAGTCCTACGAGCAGTACTTC. It encodes CASSQEDGESYEQYF.

This chain joins TRBV24-1 and TRBJ1-2; D gene uncertain. Germline V CDR1 and CDR2: KGHDR, SFDVKD. CDR3 length equals 13 residues. Between the trimmed V and J ends, which lost 4 bases and 7 bases, there was a span of 12 bases. The CDR3, as DNA: TGTGCCACCAGTGAACGGGGATATGGTGGCTACACCTTC. Translation gives CATSERGYGGYTF.

This clonotype was found a few times. V is TRBV28 and J is TRBJ2-1; D call uncertain. Trimming took off 6 bases at V and 0 bases at J, with 27 bases between the two ends. The CDR3 has 20 residues. Germline lookup yields CDR1 MDHEN and CDR2 SYDVKM. This chain's CDR3 is CASSRPLGFPLKNSYNEQFF. CDR3 bases: TGTGCCAGCAGCCGCCCCCTAGGGTTTCCATTAAAAAACTCCTACAATGAGCAGTTCTTC. The full variable domain, completed using reference TRBV28 and TRBJ2-1, is DVKVTQSSRYLVKRTGEKVFLECVQDMDHENMFWYRQDPGLGLRLIYFSYDVKMKEKGDIPEGYSVSREKKERFSLILESASTNQTSMYLCASSRPLGFPLKNSYNEQFFGPGTRLTVL.

This clonotype was observed a few times. This rearrangement joins TRBV4-3 to TRBJ1-5, with D unresolved. Germline values: CDR1 LGHNA, CDR2 YSLEER. Trimming left V 1 base short and J 1 base short, with 8 bases between. The CDR3 totals 15 residues. The CDR3 loop is CASSQAHVSNQPQHF. The CDR3 DNA reads as TGCGCCAGCAGCCAAGCCCACGTGAGCAATCAGCCCCAGCATTTT.